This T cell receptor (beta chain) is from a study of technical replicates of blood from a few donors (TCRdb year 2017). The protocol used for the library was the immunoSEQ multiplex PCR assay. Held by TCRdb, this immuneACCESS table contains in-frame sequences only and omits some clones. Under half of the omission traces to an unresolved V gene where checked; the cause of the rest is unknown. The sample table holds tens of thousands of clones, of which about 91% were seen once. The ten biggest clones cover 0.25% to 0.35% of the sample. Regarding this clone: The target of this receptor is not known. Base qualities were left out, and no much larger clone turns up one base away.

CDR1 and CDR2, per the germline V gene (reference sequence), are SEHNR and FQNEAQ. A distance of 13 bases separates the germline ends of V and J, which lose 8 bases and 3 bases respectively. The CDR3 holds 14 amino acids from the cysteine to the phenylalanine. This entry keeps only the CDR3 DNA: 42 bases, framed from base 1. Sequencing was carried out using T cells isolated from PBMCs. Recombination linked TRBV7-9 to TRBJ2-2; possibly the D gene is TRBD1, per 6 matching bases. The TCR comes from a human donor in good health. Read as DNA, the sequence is TGTGCCAGCTCGGAGGACAGATACACCGGGGAGCTGTTTTTT. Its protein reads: CASSEDRYTGELFF.